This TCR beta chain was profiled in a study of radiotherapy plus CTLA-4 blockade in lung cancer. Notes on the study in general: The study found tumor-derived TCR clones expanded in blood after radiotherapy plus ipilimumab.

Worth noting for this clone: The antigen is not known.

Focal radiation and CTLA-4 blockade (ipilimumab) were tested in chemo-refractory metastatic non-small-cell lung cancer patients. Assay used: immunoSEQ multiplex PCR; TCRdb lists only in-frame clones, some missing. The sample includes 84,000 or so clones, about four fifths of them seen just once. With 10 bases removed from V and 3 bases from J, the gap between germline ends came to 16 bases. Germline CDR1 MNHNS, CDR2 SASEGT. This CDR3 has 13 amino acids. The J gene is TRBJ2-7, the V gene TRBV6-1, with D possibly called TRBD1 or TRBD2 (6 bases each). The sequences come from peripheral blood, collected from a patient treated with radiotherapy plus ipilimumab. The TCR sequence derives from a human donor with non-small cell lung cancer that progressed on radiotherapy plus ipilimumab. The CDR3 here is CATTEGVGYEQYF. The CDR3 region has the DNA TGTGCCACAACGGAGGGGGTTGGCTACGAGCAGTACTTC.